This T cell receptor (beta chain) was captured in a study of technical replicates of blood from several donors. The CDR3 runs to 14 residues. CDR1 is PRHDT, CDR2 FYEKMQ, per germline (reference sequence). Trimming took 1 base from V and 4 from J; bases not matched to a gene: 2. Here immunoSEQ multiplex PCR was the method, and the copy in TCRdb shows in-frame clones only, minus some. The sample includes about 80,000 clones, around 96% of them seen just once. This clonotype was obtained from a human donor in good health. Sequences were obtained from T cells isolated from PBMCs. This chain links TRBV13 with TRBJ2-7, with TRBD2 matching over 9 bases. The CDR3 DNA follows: TGTGCCAGCAGCTTAGTGCGGGAGGGGTACGAGCAGTACTTC. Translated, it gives CASSLVREGYEQYF.